Listed here is a single T cell receptor (beta chain). Authors' analysis steps: From reference gene primer amplification, estimates of nucleated cell counts were derived. The method was immunoSEQ multiplex PCR; TCRdb's version includes in-frame clones alone and lacks a portion of them. V and J calls plus clone size are reproduced from that table; the DNA served to infer D and trimming. The sample gives hundreds of thousands of clones, approximately 80% of which show up once; more than 25% is in the top ten. Germline CDR1 reads LNHDA; CDR2 reads SQIVND (reference sequence). V gave up 0 bases and J gave up 3 bases, with 9 bases separating them. The CDR3 sequence is 16 residues long. This specimen comes from a study of blood T cell repertoires in COVID-19. At the level of the study: Sites in the United States, Italy and Spain provided acute and convalescent COVID-19 samples. In each case, the material was cDNA or gDNA derived from T cells, B-cell-depleted T cells, or PBMCs.

The rearrangement joins TRBV19 to TRBJ1-6, with TRBD1 as a possible D gene (5 bases). Material: peripheral blood. This TCR was sampled from a man aged 35 to 55 with acute or convalescent COVID-19. The CDR3 DNA reads TGTGCCAGTAGTATAGAGATGACAGTCTATAATTCACCCCTCCACTTT. Translated, it gives CASSIEMTVYNSPLHF.